Shown below are 11 T cell receptor beta chains from a single sample sequenced in a study of spatial heterogeneity in lung cancer. These receptors' targets are unknown. The study's findings and limits: It was found that expanded intratumoral alpha and beta TCR counts tracked tumor mutation counts.

Time point noted: sample taken at primary tumor resection. MiXCR was run by TCRdb on the 5' RACE reads, yielding one entry per CDR3 protein. The data hold 100,000 or so distinct CDR3 sequences, with approximately 4.7% observed a single time. The sequences come from lung tumor tissue, collected at surgery. The receptors come from a male donor with early-stage non-small cell lung cancer.

This clonotype was counted at least ten times. The rearrangement joins TRBV20-1 to TRBJ1-1; D not certain. This CDR3 is 13 amino acids long. Germline values: CDR1 DFQATT, CDR2 SNEGSKA (reference sequence). V was trimmed by 3 bases and J by 3 bases, leaving 11 bases between them. The CDR3 DNA reads as TGCAGTGCTAGTAGTGGCCCAGACACTGAAGCTTTCTTT. It encodes CSASSGPDTEAFF.

This clonotype was seen ten or more times. The CDR3 DNA is TGTGCCAGCAGCTTACTCCCTTATGGGCAGGGAGTCTTTACAGATACGCAGTATTTT. It translates to CASSLLPYGQGVFTDTQYF. The chain combines TRBV7-8 with TRBJ2-3; D is tentatively TRBD1 or TRBD2 (5 bases each). CDR3 length: 19 amino acids. CDR1 is SGHVS, CDR2 FQNEAQ, per germline. V dropped 2 bases and J dropped 3 bases, with 24 bases sitting between them.

This clonotype was detected ten times or more. J is TRBJ1-1 and V is TRBV6-5; a possible D gene is TRBD1 (6 bases). The CDR3 runs to 13 residues. Deletions cut 11 bases from V and 5 bases from J, with 18 bases between. The germline V gene has CDR1 MNHEY and CDR2 SVGAGI. CDR3 sequence: CASQGPWLTEAFF. CDR3 nucleotides: TGTGCCTCTCAGGGGCCCTGGCTGACTGAAGCTTTCTTT.

There are many counts of this clonotype. This chain uses TRBV12-5 with TRBJ2-2, with 8 nucleotides matching TRBD1. V lost 5 bases to trimming and J lost 6 bases; unmatched junction nucleotides: 14. The CDR3 contains 17 residues. Germline V CDR1 and CDR2: LGHNT, FRNRAP. The CDR3: CASGPSAGQGMAGELFF. The CDR3 DNA reads TGTGCTAGTGGTCCATCCGCCGGACAGGGAATGGCCGGGGAGCTGTTTTTT.

The V call is TRBV29-1, the J call TRBJ1-1; D not resolved. V was pared by 5 bases and J by 10 bases, with 17 bases between. This CDR3 is 12 amino acids long. Germline CDR1 SQVTM, CDR2 ANQGSEA. CDR3 sequence (DNA): TGCAGCGTTTTGTCCGATGCCAGGACAGCTTTCTTT. Its protein is CSVLSDARTAFF.

This clonotype has at least ten counts. This chain connects TRBV11-2 to TRBJ2-1; the D gene is possibly TRBD2 (6 bases). Trimming cost V 1 base and J 7 bases, with 14 bases left between them. This CDR3 is built from 15 residues. Germline lookup yields CDR1 SGHAT and CDR2 FQNNGV. CDR3 DNA sequence: TGTGCCAGCAGCTTAGGACTAGAGAGGACGAATGAGCAGTTCTTC. This sequence encodes CASSLGLERTNEQFF.

This clonotype was seen repeatedly, ten times or more. This sequence joins TRBV7-8 and TRBJ2-2; 7 bases match TRBD1. The CDR3 covers 17 residues. V lost 4 bases, J lost 4 bases, and 12 bases stayed unmatched. Germline loops: CDR1 SGHVS, CDR2 FQNEAQ. The CDR3 sequence is CASSSTSGPGGTGELFF. In nucleotides, the CDR3 is TGTGCCAGCAGCTCCACCTCCGGTCCAGGGGGCACCGGGGAGCTGTTTTTT. Supplemented by reference TRBV7-8 and TRBJ2-2, the full variable domain reads GAGVSQSPRYKVAKRGQDVALRCDPISGHVSLFWYQQALGQGPEFLTYFQNEAQLDKSGLPSDRFFAERPEGSVSTLKIQRTQQEDSAVYLCASSSTSGPGGTGELFFGEGSRLTVL.

The table lists this clonotype with many counts. V and J are TRBV27 and TRBJ2-7; a possible D gene is TRBD2 (5 bases). The V and J ends lost 2 bases and 3 bases respectively, with 14 bases between them. CDR1 is MNHEY, CDR2 SMNVEV, per germline (reference sequence). The CDR3 has 15 residues. CDR3 bases: TGTGCCAGCAGTTTAAAGGGAGCCGAAGTCTACGAGCAGTACTTC. This translates into CASSLKGAEVYEQYF.

At least ten counts were recorded for this clonotype. This chain joins TRBV20-1 and TRBJ1-1; 7 bases are a match to TRBD1. Germline CDR1 is DFQATT and CDR2 is SNEGSKA (reference sequence). Germline trimming cut 6 bases from V and 4 bases from J; bases unmatched to any gene: 8. This CDR3 is built from 13 residues. Here the CDR3 reads CSAVEGASTEAFF. CDR3 DNA: TGCAGTGCCGTGGAGGGGGCGAGCACTGAAGCTTTCTTT.

The sample holds many counts of this clonotype. The chain employs TRBV27 and TRBJ2-1; 10 nucleotides agree with TRBD1. Unmatched junction bases numbered 6, after V lost 3 bases and J lost 4 bases. The germline V gene has CDR1 MNHEY and CDR2 SMNVEV (reference sequence). The CDR3 is 16 residues long. In nucleotides, the CDR3 is TGTGCCAGCAGTTTTCCGGGACAGGGGACATACAATGAGCAGTTCTTC. This translates into CASSFPGQGTYNEQFF.

This clonotype was seen repeatedly, ten times or more. The V call is TRBV7-2, the J call TRBJ2-7; D is perhaps TRBD1 (6 bases). Germline V lookup: CDR1 SGHTA, CDR2 FQGNSA. There are 13 residues in the CDR3. V dropped 4 bases and J dropped 6 bases, with 13 bases sitting between them. The CDR3 loop is CASSWDISPEQYF. CDR3 coding DNA: TGTGCCAGCAGCTGGGACATTTCTCCCGAGCAGTACTTC.